The 29 T cell receptor beta chains given below trace back to one sample, sequenced in a study of neoadjuvant anti-PD-1 for oral cavity cancer. Using immunoSEQ multiplex PCR, the repertoire was profiled, and TCRdb retains in-frame clones only, with some absent. In the table there are tens of thousands of clones, 84% of which are singletons. The sequencing used PBMCs, collected before nivolumab (anti-PD-1) treatment. The receptors were sampled from a person between 40 and 80 years old with oral cavity squamous cell carcinoma.

V and J are TRBV18 and TRBJ2-5; 8 nucleotides agree with TRBD2. V lost 6 bases and J lost 4; bases outside the gene matches: 4. Germline values: CDR1 KGHSH, CDR2 LQKENI. The CDR3 totals 13 residues. The CDR3 nucleotides read TGTGCCAGCTCCCTTCTAGCGGGAGAGACCCAGTACTTC. Protein: CASSLLAGETQYF.

The V call is TRBV19, the J call TRBJ1-5; perhaps TRBD1 as D (5 bases). Germline lookup yields CDR1 LNHDA and CDR2 SQIVND (reference sequence). This CDR3 contains 13 residues. V lost 5 bases, J lost 9 bases, and 14 bases lay in between. For the CDR3, the DNA is TGTGCCAGTAGTCCCCAGGGCCAAGGGCCCCAGCATTTT. It yields the protein CASSPQGQGPQHF.

This clone occurred once. The CDR3 DNA reads TGTGCCTGGAGTGTAAGCAGGGGGCCTAGTAATCAGCCCCAGCATTTT. It yields the protein CAWSVSRGPSNQPQHF. This rearrangement joins TRBV30 to TRBJ1-5, with 8 bases that match TRBD1. V shed 0 bases, J shed 4 bases, and the junction held 8 bases outside the gene matches. This CDR3 contains 16 residues. The germline gives CDR1 GTSNPN, CDR2 SVGIG (reference sequence). The full variable domain, its missing parts supplied by reference TRBV30 and TRBJ1-5, is SQTIHQWPATLVQPVGSPLSLECTVEGTSNPNLYWYRQAAGRGLQLLFYSVGIGQISSEVPQNLSASRPQDRQFILSSKKLLLSDSGFYLCAWSVSRGPSNQPQHFGDGTRLSIL.

This clone was seen a handful of times. The V gene is TRBV9, the J gene TRBJ2-7, with 7 bases matching TRBD2. Trimming removed 2 bases from V and 7 bases from J; junction bases left unmatched: 9. CDR1 and CDR2 from the germline V gene are SGDLS and YYNGEE. CDR3 length: 14 residues. This chain's CDR3 is CASSVWGGSEEQYF. The CDR3 DNA is TGTGCCAGCAGCGTTTGGGGCGGGAGTGAAGAGCAGTACTTC. Full variable domain (missing parts from reference TRBV9 and TRBJ2-7): DSGVTQTPKHLITATGQRVTLRCSPRSGDLSVYWYQQSLDQGLQFLIQYYNGEERAKGNILERFSAQQFPDLHSELNLSSLELGDSALYFCASSVWGGSEEQYFGPGTRLTVT.

The chain links TRBV29-1 to TRBJ1-4, with D unresolved. The germline gives CDR1 SQVTM, CDR2 ANQGSEA. This CDR3 has 13 residues. The V and J ends lost 7 bases and 0 bases respectively, with 9 bases between them. This CDR3 reads CSAIGATNEKLFF. The CDR3 nucleotides read TGCAGCGCTATAGGTGCAACTAATGAAAAACTGTTTTTT. Drawing the rest from reference TRBV29-1 and TRBJ1-4, the complete variable domain is SAVISQKPSRDICQRGTSLTIQCQVDSQVTMMFWYRQQPGQSLTLIATANQGSEATYESGFVIDKFPISRPNLTFSTLTVSNMSPEDSSIYLCSAIGATNEKLFFGSGTQLSVL.

This sequence joins TRBV13 and TRBJ2-1; TRBD1 is a possible D gene (6 bases). V lost 3 bases and J 3 bases, leaving 9 bases between the germline ends. Germline-derived CDR1 and CDR2 are PRHDT and FYEKMQ (reference sequence). The CDR3 consists of 14 residues. The CDR3 DNA sequence: TGTGCCAGCAGCTTGAAGGGGGTCTACAATGAGCAGTTCTTC. It translates to CASSLKGVYNEQFF.

The V gene is TRBV6-6, the J gene TRBJ2-1; TRBD2 agrees at 7 bases. This CDR3 is built from 14 residues. The germline V gene has CDR1 MNHNY and CDR2 SVGAGI (reference sequence). V was clipped by 5 bases and J by 3 bases; unmatched bases: 4. The CDR3 DNA reads as TGTGCCAGCAGTCACGGGAGGAACTACAATGAGCAGTTCTTC. This sequence encodes CASSHGRNYNEQFF.

The rearrangement uses TRBV29-1 and TRBJ1-2, with D possibly matching TRBD1 (6 bases). Per germline, CDR1 SQVTM and CDR2 ANQGSEA. The ends were cut back, 4 bases at V and 0 bases at J, with 9 bases in the middle. The CDR3 consists of 13 residues. The CDR3 nucleotides read TGCAGCGTTGTTTCAGGGGCTAACTATGGCTACACCTTC. Protein product: CSVVSGANYGYTF.

This clone was seen a handful of times. V gene TRBV30 combines with J gene TRBJ2-7; TRBD1 might be the D (8 bases). V was shortened by 2 bases and J by 5 bases, with 13 bases between the two germline ends. Per the germline V gene, CDR1 is GTSNPN and CDR2 is SVGIG (reference sequence). The CDR3 sequence is 13 residues long. CDR3 nucleotide sequence: TGTGCCTGGAGTTGGACAGGGAGGGACGAGCAGTACTTC. This encodes CAWSWTGRDEQYF.

A word on this clone: The same CDR3 can be traced to other DNA sequences in this sample. This sequence joins TRBV11-2 and TRBJ2-5, with D unclear. The V end lost 1 base, the J end lost 5 bases, and 2 bases lay between the germline ends. CDR3 length: 11 residues. CDR1 is SGHAT and CDR2 is FQNNGV in the germline V gene. The CDR3 loop is CASSLGETQYF. Written as DNA, the CDR3 is TGTGCCAGCAGCTTAGGGGAGACCCAGTACTTC.

The chain combines TRBV7-6 with TRBJ1-5; D remains unclear. V shed 0 bases and J shed 5 bases, with 5 bases lying between them. Germline V CDR1 and CDR2: SGHVS, FNYEAQ. The CDR3 loop spans 13 amino acids. The CDR3 DNA reads as TGTGCCAGCAGCTTAGCGCGAGATCAGCCCCAGCATTTT. Amino acid sequence: CASSLARDQPQHF.

The chain links TRBV27 to TRBJ1-4, with a possible D match to TRBD1 (5 bases). From germline, CDR1 is MNHEY and CDR2 SMNVEV (reference sequence). Trimming pared 2 bases from V and 2 bases from J, leaving 12 bases between. The CDR3 is made up of 16 amino acids. CDR3 amino acids: CASSLRGPGTNEKLFF. CDR3 DNA sequence: TGTGCCAGCAGTTTACGGGGCCCTGGGACTAATGAAAAACTGTTTTTT.

The chain's CDR3 is CASRADNSGNTIYF. The CDR3 region has the DNA TGTGCCAGCAGGGCTGACAACTCTGGAAACACCATATATTTT. The V gene is TRBV6-6, the J gene TRBJ1-3; D is undetermined. The V end was cut by 6 bases, the J end by 0 bases, with 9 bases between. The CDR3 extends over 14 amino acids. The V gene's germline CDR1 is MNHNY and CDR2 SVGAGI (reference sequence).

The rearrangement uses TRBV5-1 and TRBJ1-1, with unresolved D. Germline V CDR1 and CDR2: SGHRS, YFSETQ. Deletions cut 0 bases from V and 0 bases from J, with 9 bases between. The CDR3 has 15 amino acids. The CDR3 spells CASSLVGSMNTEAFF. The DNA for the CDR3 is TGCGCCAGCAGCTTGGTAGGCAGTATGAACACTGAAGCTTTCTTT.

The gene calls are TRBV30 and TRBJ2-3, with D possibly being TRBD1 or TRBD2 (5 bases each). The ends were cut back, 4 bases at V and 5 bases at J, with 16 bases in the middle. Per the germline V gene, CDR1 is GTSNPN and CDR2 is SVGIG (reference sequence). This CDR3 spans 14 amino acids. The CDR3 DNA sequence: TGTGCCTGGAAAGAGTGGGACCAATTAGATACGCAGTATTTT. Translating gives CAWKEWDQLDTQYF. Full variable domain (outside the CDR3, taken from reference TRBV30 and TRBJ2-3): SQTIHQWPATLVQPVGSPLSLECTVEGTSNPNLYWYRQAAGRGLQLLFYSVGIGQISSEVPQNLSASRPQDRQFILSSKKLLLSDSGFYLCAWKEWDQLDTQYFGPGTRLTVL.

This clone came up a few times. The V and J genes are TRBV6-1 and TRBJ2-2, with 12 bases matching TRBD2. Looked up from germline, CDR1 is MNHNS and CDR2 is SASEGT. Trimming took 3 bases from V and 6 from J; bases not matched to a gene: 17. The CDR3 is made up of 20 amino acids. The CDR3 is CASSDGTSGRIQHGSGELFF. The CDR3 nucleotides read TGTGCCAGCAGTGATGGAACTAGCGGGAGGATTCAGCATGGGTCCGGGGAGCTGTTTTTT.

The V gene is TRBV15, the J gene TRBJ1-4; 11 nucleotides align to TRBD1. CDR3 size: 17 residues. The junction had 6 bases not matched to a gene; V was cut back by 0 bases and J by 6 bases. CDR1 LNHNV and CDR2 YYDKDF come from the germline V gene (reference sequence). This CDR3 reads CATSRDFRTGGDEKLFF. CDR3 DNA: TGTGCCACCAGCAGAGACTTCCGGACAGGGGGCGATGAAAAACTGTTTTTT.

The rearrangement joins TRBV5-1 to TRBJ2-7; 7 bases match TRBD2. The CDR3 contains 15 residues. CDR1 and CDR2 (germline): SGHRS, YFSETQ. With 1 base clipped from V and 5 bases from J, the junction kept 9 bases outside the gene matches. The CDR3 region has the DNA TGCGCCAGCAGCTTGATTCCGGGAGGCTCTAACGAGCAGTACTTC. It encodes CASSLIPGGSNEQYF.

The V and J genes are TRBV9 and TRBJ2-5; D gene uncertain. Germline loops: CDR1 SGDLS, CDR2 YYNGEE. Trimming left V 0 bases short and J 1 base short, with 7 bases between. CDR3 length: 14 amino acids. The CDR3 spells CASSVVPSQETQYF. Written as DNA, the CDR3 is TGTGCCAGCAGCGTAGTTCCATCCCAAGAGACCCAGTACTTC.

The J gene is TRBJ1-3, the V gene TRBV11-1, with a weak D call TRBD1 (5 bases). The V end was cut by 3 bases, the J end by 2 bases, with 14 bases between. Per the germline V gene, CDR1 is SGHAT and CDR2 is FQDESV (reference sequence). This CDR3 is 16 amino acids long. This CDR3 reads CASSFRRGAPGNTIYF. As DNA, the CDR3 is TGTGCCAGCAGCTTTCGACGGGGCGCGCCTGGAAACACCATATATTTT.

To note about this clone: One end of the junction is discordant with germline, which a read error may explain. The V and J genes are TRBV11-3 and TRBJ2-1; TRBD2 agrees at 9 bases. The CDR3 contains 15 residues. Per germline, CDR1 SGHNT and CDR2 YENEEA. The CDR3 nucleotides are TGTGCCAGCAGTTTAGCGGGACTAGCTGGCGATGAGCAGTTCTTC. Amino acid sequence: CASSLAGLAGDEQFF. The full variable domain, with the rest looked up from reference TRBV11-3 and TRBJ2-1, is EAGVVQSPRYKIIEKKQPVAFWCNPISGHNTLYWYLQNLGQGPELLIRYENEEAVDDSQLPKDRFSAERLKGVDSTLKIQPAELGDSAVYLCASSLAGLAGDEQFFGPGTRLTVL.

The CDR3, as DNA: TGCAGCGTTGATTTAGGAGGGGGCAATGAGCAGTTCTTC. It translates to CSVDLGGGNEQFF. The V and J genes are TRBV29-1 and TRBJ2-1; D is tentatively TRBD1 or TRBD2 (6 bases each). The V end lost 3 bases, the J end lost 6 bases, and 12 bases lay between the germline ends. The CDR3 contains 13 residues. Germline V gene sequence: CDR1 SQVTM, CDR2 ANQGSEA.

This sequence joins TRBV6-1 and TRBJ2-2, with D possibly matching TRBD1 (5 bases). Germline V lookup: CDR1 MNHNS, CDR2 SASEGT. This CDR3 has 15 residues. Trimming removed 0 bases from V and 4 bases from J, with 9 bases in between. CDR3 in DNA: TGTGCCAGCAGTGAAGCGTTACAGGTCACCGGGGAGCTGTTTTTT. Amino acids: CASSEALQVTGELFF.

This chain links TRBV13 with TRBJ1-1, with D perhaps matching TRBD1 (5 bases). Germline values: CDR1 PRHDT, CDR2 FYEKMQ (reference sequence). V lost 3 bases to trimming and J lost 3 bases, with 11 bases between them. The CDR3 sequence is 14 residues long. In DNA, the CDR3 is TGTGCCAGCAGCTTGGGGCCGGGGGACACTGAAGCTTTCTTT. As protein: CASSLGPGDTEAFF.

The chain has TRBV4-1 and TRBJ2-2; a weak D match, TRBD2 (6 bases). The CDR3 is 16 residues long. Deletions cut 4 bases from V and 0 bases from J, with 12 bases between. Germline CDR1 is MGHRA and CDR2 is YSYEKL. This CDR3 reads CASSLSTRTNTGELFF. The DNA of the CDR3 is TGCGCCAGCAGCCTCTCGACTAGGACGAACACCGGGGAGCTGTTTTTT.

The chain employs TRBV2 and TRBJ1-2; 7 bases are shared with TRBD1. V was pared by 7 bases and J by 4 bases, with 9 bases of the junction left unmatched. The CDR3 runs to 14 residues. CDR1 and CDR2 (germline): SNHLY, FYNNEI. The CDR3 region has the DNA TGTGCCAGCACCCAAGAGACAGGGATCTATGGCTACACCTTC. It encodes CASTQETGIYGYTF.

The chain uses TRBV7-9 and TRBJ1-1, with 7 bases identical to TRBD1. Germline CDR1 and CDR2: SEHNR and FQNEAQ (reference sequence). Trimming removed 5 bases from V and 7 bases from J; junction bases left unmatched: 4. This CDR3 has 12 residues. For the CDR3, the DNA is TGTGCCAGCAGCAGACAGGGCTTTGAAGCTTTCTTT. Translation gives CASSRQGFEAFF.

This clone was counted once. The chain carries TRBV6-6 and TRBJ2-7, with D unclear. V was shortened by 7 bases and J by 3 bases, with 7 bases between the two germline ends. Per the germline V gene, CDR1 is MNHNY and CDR2 is SVGAGI (reference sequence). CDR3 length: 11 amino acids. The CDR3, as DNA: TGTGCCAGCACCTCGAACTACGAGCAGTACTTC. This codes for CASTSNYEQYF.

The V call is TRBV5-1, the J call TRBJ2-1, with D tentatively TRBD1 or TRBD2 (5 bases each). This CDR3 has 15 residues. Germline CDR1 SGHRS, CDR2 YFSETQ. V lost 5 bases to trimming and J lost 4 bases, with 16 bases between them. For the CDR3, the DNA is TGCGCCAGCAGGCCGAGGGGTGAGGGGTACAATGAGCAGTTCTTC. Protein product: CASRPRGEGYNEQFF.